The entry below gives a single TCR beta chain sequence along with its context. As yet, its antigen is unknown. This sample was taken from a study of cytomegalovirus exposure and HLA in healthy donors. General study points: Reports indicated that the classifier achieved high specificity and sensitivity in diagnosing cytomegalovirus status. Cytomegalovirus-associated status was assigned to approximately 160 TCR beta chains. In the 130 or so validation repertoires, a later analysis found that first-cohort TCR clusters tended to co-occur. CMV antigen specificity was confirmed in vitro for a few CMV-associated chains.

TCRdb's copy holds only in-frame clones and misses some; the assay was immunoSEQ multiplex PCR. This sample has some 180,000 clones, with about 81% found just once. V was clipped by 5 bases and J by 8 bases; unmatched bases: 12. The germline gives CDR1 SGHTA, CDR2 FQGTGA. The CDR3 runs 15 residues. This chain links TRBV7-3 with TRBJ1-2, with 9 bases lining up with TRBD1. The sequenced sample was PBMCs. The clonotype originates from a woman between 25 and 40 years old in good health and CMV-seronegative. CDR3 coding DNA: TGTGCCAGCAGCGCAACCACGGGACAGGGCTCAGGCTACACCTTC. The encoded protein is CASSATTGQGSGYTF.